This T cell receptor beta chain was recovered during a study of breast tumors, draining lymph nodes, adjacent tissues. One entry per CDR3 protein results from TCRdb running MiXCR on the multiplex PCR reads. There are roughly 220,000 distinct CDR3 sequences in the sample; around 35% occur only once, and 3% to 4% lies in the top ten. The lymph nodes were axillary draining lymph nodes from breast cancer patients. About this clonotype: What it recognizes is unknown.

Study-level findings and limits: Luminal-like breast cancer showed significantly higher tumor–nontumor repertoire similarity than basal-like.

J was trimmed by 11 bases and V by 3 bases; bases with no gene match: 13. The germline CDR1 and CDR2 sequences are KGHDR and SFDVKD. CDR3 size: 15 residues. The receptor comes from a female donor with breast cancer. Some clones in this sample may be carry-over from other donors' samples. The sample taken for sequencing was axillary lymph node tissue. The genes are TRBV24-1 and TRBJ2-3; TRBD1 matches 7 bases. The CDR3 bases are TGTGCCACCAGTGATGTTGGGACAGCGAGAGGGGAGCAGTATTTT. It encodes CATSDVGTARGEQYF.